This paragraph covers one T cell receptor beta chain sequence. Its antigen is as yet unknown. Treatment noted: oral pan-JAK inhibitor, 5-10 mg twice daily. Alopecia areata patients provided lesional scalp punch biopsies and peripheral blood. RNA extraction was followed by reverse transcription into cDNA, which acted as the sequencing template. Clones were read by immunoSEQ multiplex PCR, and TCRdb kept only the in-frame ones, dropping some. This table has 150,000 to 200,000 clones, approximately 67% appearing once. These data are taken from a study of CD8+ T cells in alopecia areata. Study-wide findings and caveats: Lesional scalp, especially alopecia totalis/universalis, showed higher clonality than normal scalp. Among the 100 top clones, expanded CD8+ clones, like scalp clonality, were significantly decreased by tofacitinib. Many expanded lesional clones stayed in scalp and blood while on tofacitinib.

The sequence came from a human donor with alopecia areata. The specimen was CD4+ T cells sorted from blood, collected around week 47, from a patient treated with tofacitinib.

DNA for the CDR3: TGTGCCAGCAAAGGTGACTCTAACTATGGCTACACCTTC. Protein sequence: CASKGDSNYGYTF. This chain joins TRBV2 and TRBJ1-2; D unresolved. Germline CDR1 and CDR2: SNHLY and FYNNEI. Trimming cost V 7 bases and J 0 bases, with 9 bases left between them. CDR3 length equals 13 residues.